The rows below give T cell receptor beta chains drawn from one sample of a study of CD8 T cells in Susac syndrome. TCRdb independently ran MiXCR on the immunoSEQ multiplex PCR reads; one entry per CDR3 protein. The data show about 130,000 distinct CDR3 sequences, 85% to 95% seen once. Specimen: CD8+ T cells from PBMCs. The receptors stem from a human donor with Susac syndrome. Each CDR3 is given with its conserved first and last residue. D genes are given only for firm matches. Expanded clones are given a class, and other clones once, few, many or no size at all.

>few|TRBJ1-1|TRBV19|-
CASSIGGSNTEAFF
TGTGCCAGTAGTATTGGGGGGTCAAACACTGAAGCTTTCTTT
>once|TRBJ1-3|TRBV4-1|-
CASSPYSGNTIYF
TGCGCCAGCAGCCCGTACTCTGGAAACACCATATATTTT
>-|TRBJ2-7|TRBV29-1|TRBD1
CSVRTGSSYEQYF
TGCAGCGTTAGGACAGGGTCATCCTACGAGCAGTACTTC
>-|TRBJ1-1|TRBV12-3/TRBV12-4|TRBD1
CASSLSGKTGVTEAFF
TGTGCCAGCAGTTTGAGTGGGAAGACAGGGGTCACTGAAGCTTTCTTT
>-|TRBJ2-3|TRBV20-1|TRBD2
CSARDLRWGGITLTDTQYF
TGCAGTGCTAGAGATCTCCGTTGGGGAGGGATCACCCTCACAGATACGCAGTATTTT
>-|TRBJ2-2|TRBV3-1|TRBD1
CASSQTHPRDRDNTGELFF
TGTGCCAGCAGCCAAACCCACCCTCGGGACAGGGATAACACCGGGGAGCTGTTTTTT
>-|TRBJ1-4|TRBV4-1|-
CASSRDLQKLFF
TGCGCCAGCAGCCGAGATCTGCAAAAACTGTTTTTT
>-|TRBJ1-5|TRBV28|-
CASSLYAEFYSNQPQHF
TGTGCCAGCAGTTTATATGCCGAATTTTATAGCAATCAGCCCCAGCATTTT
>-|TRBJ2-2|TRBV9|-
CASTSPLDGSSTGELFF
TGTGCCAGCACGTCCCCCCTGGATGGGAGTTCGACCGGGGAGCTGTTTTTT
>-|TRBJ2-1|TRBV27|TRBD2
CASSLTLAAGDNEQFF
TGTGCCAGCAGTTTGACCTTAGCAGCGGGAGATAATGAGCAGTTCTTC
>once|TRBJ1-1|TRBV19|-
CASTLGGWTEAFF
TGTGCCAGTACGTTGGGCGGTTGGACTGAAGCTTTCTTT
>-|TRBJ2-7|TRBV11-3|-
CASSNTISGEQYF
TGTGCCAGCAGCAATACTATCTCCGGTGAGCAGTACTTC
>-|TRBJ2-5|TRBV13|-
CASSVQETQYF
TGTGCCAGCAGCGTCCAAGAGACCCAGTACTTC
>-|TRBJ2-1|TRBV6-6|-
CASNDLYNEQFF
TGTGCCAGCAACGACCTCTACAATGAGCAGTTCTTC
>-|TRBJ2-7|TRBV28|-
CASSAQWGNTYEQYF
TGTGCCAGCAGTGCCCAATGGGGGAATACCTACGAGCAGTACTTC
>-|TRBJ2-1|TRBV20-1|-
CSARPRQSSYNEQFF
TGCAGTGCTAGACCCAGGCAGAGCTCCTACAATGAGCAGTTCTTC
>-|TRBJ1-1|TRBV9|-
CASSVDLNMNTEAFF
TGTGCCAGCAGCGTAGATCTCAATATGAACACTGAAGCTTTCTTT
>-|TRBJ2-1|TRBV20-1|TRBD2
CRDPGTSGVSHNEQFF
TGCAGGGATCCTGGGACTAGCGGGGTCAGTCACAATGAGCAGTTCTTC
>-|TRBJ2-2|TRBV7-6|-
CASSLNLGPFNTGELFF
TGTGCCAGCAGCTTAAATCTTGGTCCATTCAACACCGGGGAGCTGTTTTTT
>-|TRBJ2-7|TRBV11-2|-
CASSFVGRPYEQYF
TGTGCCAGCAGCTTCGTAGGGAGGCCCTACGAGCAGTACTTC
>-|TRBJ2-7|TRBV7-2|-
CASSLAISNYEQYF
TGTGCCAGCAGCTTAGCGATCTCAAACTACGAGCAGTACTTC
>-|TRBJ2-7|TRBV29-1|-
CSVCPGLAYCEQYF
TGCAGCGTTTGCCCGGGTCTGGCCTACTGCGAGCAGTACTTC
>-|TRBJ2-2|TRBV12-3/TRBV12-4|TRBD2
CASSSSRTSGNTGELFF
TGTGCCAGCAGTTCCTCCCGGACTAGCGGGAACACCGGGGAGCTGTTTTTT
>-|TRBJ2-2|TRBV18|-
CASSREDKDSGELFF
TGTGCCAGCTCACGCGAAGATAAGGATTCCGGGGAGCTGTTTTTT
>-|TRBJ1-1|TRBV28|-
CASSHPDNEAFF
TGTGCCAGCAGTCATCCCGATAATGAAGCTTTCTTT
>-|TRBJ2-7|TRBV27|-
CASSTPGPDYEQYF
TGTGCCAGCAGTACCCCGGGACCAGACTACGAGCAGTACTTC
>-|TRBJ1-5|TRBV2|-
CASNRGGNQPQHF
TGTGCCAGCAATCGGGGAGGCAATCAGCCCCAGCATTTT